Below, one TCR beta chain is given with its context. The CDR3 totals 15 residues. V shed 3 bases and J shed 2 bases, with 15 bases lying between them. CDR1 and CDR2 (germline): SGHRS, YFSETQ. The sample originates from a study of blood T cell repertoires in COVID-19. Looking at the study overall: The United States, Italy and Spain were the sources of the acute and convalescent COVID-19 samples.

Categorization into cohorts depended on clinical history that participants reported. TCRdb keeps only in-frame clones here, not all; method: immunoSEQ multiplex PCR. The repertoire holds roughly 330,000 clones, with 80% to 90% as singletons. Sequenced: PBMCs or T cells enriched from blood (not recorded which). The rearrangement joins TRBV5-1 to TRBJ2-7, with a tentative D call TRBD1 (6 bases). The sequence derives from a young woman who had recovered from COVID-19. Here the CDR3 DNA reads TGCGCCAGCAGCTCACAAGTACAGGGAACCTACGAGCAGTACTTC. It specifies CASSSQVQGTYEQYF.